A single sample is the source of the 22 T cell receptor beta chains below, sequenced in a study of T cell responses to AZD1222 COVID-19 vaccine. TCRdb keeps only in-frame clones here, not all; method: immunoSEQ multiplex PCR. The sample lists about 95,000 clones; roughly nine tenths were seen once. Sequenced material: peripheral blood, taken on day 0 of AZD1222 vaccination. The receptor source for this set is an adult in good health.

The chain couples TRBV30 to TRBJ1-1; D not resolved. The CDR3 consists of 12 residues. Trimming shortened V by 0 bases and J by 1 base, and 3 bases separated the two germline ends. The V gene's germline CDR1 is GTSNPN and CDR2 SVGIG (reference sequence). The CDR3 loop is CAWSVGNTEAFF. CDR3 DNA sequence: TGTGCCTGGAGTGTGGGGAACACTGAAGCTTTCTTT.

This chain connects TRBV10-3 to TRBJ2-5; D is uncertain. Germline V gene lookup returns CDR1 ENHRY and CDR2 SYGVKD. The length of the CDR3 is 13 residues. The V gene lost 6 bases and the J gene lost 0 bases, with 8 bases spanning the gap. CDR3 sequence reads: CAIRDPYQETQYF. The CDR3 bases are TGTGCCATCAGAGATCCGTACCAAGAGACCCAGTACTTC.

The chain carries TRBV6-5 and TRBJ2-2; D possibly corresponds to TRBD2 (6 bases). Germline V gene lookup returns CDR1 MNHEY and CDR2 SVGAGI. The CDR3 loop spans 15 amino acids. Trimming shortened V by 5 bases and J by 4 bases, and 14 bases separated the two germline ends. CDR3 sequence (DNA): TGTGCCAGCAGTCGACTAGTCCCCCTCACCGGGGAGCTGTTTTTT. This translates into CASSRLVPLTGELFF.

The chain couples TRBV18 to TRBJ1-2; 7 bases map to TRBD1. Germline V lookup: CDR1 KGHSH, CDR2 LQKENI. The CDR3 has 15 residues. Losses at the gene ends were 5 bases for V and 5 bases for J; bases not matched to a gene: 11. CDR3 loop: CASSTNGQDRYGYTF. For the CDR3, the DNA is TGTGCCAGCTCAACCAATGGACAGGATAGGTATGGCTACACCTTC.

This rearrangement joins TRBV6-4 to TRBJ1-1; 8 nucleotides line up with TRBD1. Germline CDR1 MRHNA, CDR2 SNTAGT. This CDR3 is built from 15 residues. The V and J ends lost 6 bases and 6 bases, in that order; junction bases with no gene match: 12. The CDR3, as DNA: TGTGCCAGCAGGATGAGAGACAGGGGTTGCGCTGAAGCTTTCTTT. Its protein product is CASRMRDRGCAEAFF.

V gene TRBV4-1 combines with J gene TRBJ2-7, with no clear D. This CDR3 is 13 amino acids long. Trimming pared 3 bases from V and 2 bases from J, leaving 8 bases between. The germline gives CDR1 MGHRA, CDR2 YSYEKL. The CDR3 here is CASSQSPTYEQYF. The CDR3 coding sequence is TGCGCCAGCAGCCAGTCCCCTACCTACGAGCAGTACTTC.

This sequence joins TRBV7-3 and TRBJ2-3; TRBD2 matches at 7 bases. After removal of 0 bases from V and 2 bases from J, the junction contained 11 bases not matched to a gene. CDR1 and CDR2 from the germline V gene are SGHTA and FQGTGA. The CDR3 contains 18 residues. CDR3 DNA sequence: TGTGCCAGCAGCTTAACCCGCTTATCAAGCGGGAACACAGATACGCAGTATTTT. Translated, it gives CASSLTRLSSGNTDTQYF. Complete variable domain (other parts from reference TRBV7-3 and TRBJ2-3): GAGVSQTPSNKVTEKGKYVELRCDPISGHTALYWYRQSLGQGPEFLIYFQGTGAADDSGLPNDRFFAVRPEGSVSTLKIQRTERGDSAVYLCASSLTRLSSGNTDTQYFGPGTRLTVL.

The rearrangement uses TRBV12-3 or TRBV12-4 and TRBJ1-1; perhaps TRBD1 as D (5 bases). The CDR3 is 13 amino acids. V shed 4 bases and J shed 0 bases, with 6 bases lying between them. The CDR3 nucleotides read TGTGCCAGCAGTTGGACATTGAACACTGAAGCTTTCTTT. Translation: CASSWTLNTEAFF.

J is TRBJ2-3 and V is TRBV21-1; the table calls TRBD2, which could not be checked here. TRBV21-1 is a known pseudogene. The CDR3 extends over 22 amino acids. CDR3 loop: CASYPGIKGGTSGGQHTDTQYF. The CDR3 region has the DNA TGTGCCAGCTACCCGGGAATTAAAGGAGGGACTAGCGGGGGACAACACACAGATACGCAGTATTTT.

The chain uses TRBV28 and TRBJ2-5; D is possibly TRBD1 (6 bases). Germline CDR1 reads MDHEN; CDR2 reads SYDVKM. Trimming shortened V by 5 bases and J by 5 bases, and 21 bases separated the two germline ends. This CDR3 contains 16 residues. The CDR3 nucleotides read TGTGCCAGCAGTCCCCCCCCAGGACAGAAAAGGGAGACCCAGTACTTC. It specifies CASSPPPGQKRETQYF.

This clone was seen just once. J is TRBJ2-3 and V is TRBV6-5; 9 positions agree with TRBD2. Germline lookup yields CDR1 MNHEY and CDR2 SVGAGI. The CDR3 has 13 residues. J was trimmed by 1 base and V by 8 bases; bases with no gene match: 1. The CDR3 here is CASLAGGTDTQYF. The CDR3 nucleotides are TGTGCCAGCTTAGCGGGAGGCACAGATACGCAGTATTTT.

V gene TRBV29-1 combines with J gene TRBJ1-2; the D is unclear. With 5 bases removed from V and 7 bases from J, the gap between germline ends came to 20 bases. Germline CDR1 SQVTM, CDR2 ANQGSEA. This CDR3 comprises 14 residues. In nucleotides, the CDR3 is TGCAGCGTTTCAGAGGGCGGTGGATCGGGTGGCTACACCTTC. Its translation is CSVSEGGGSGGYTF.

J is TRBJ1-4 and V is TRBV6-6, with 11 bases fitting TRBD1. V shed 6 bases and J 8 bases; nucleotides not matched to a gene: 5. The CDR3 extends over 14 amino acids. Germline V gives CDR1 MNHNY, CDR2 SVGAGI (reference sequence). The CDR3 nucleotides are TGTGCCAGCAGAAGGACAGGGGGCGGGGAAAAACTGTTTTTT. Translated: CASRRTGGGEKLFF.

The chain has TRBV27 and TRBJ1-6, with TRBD1 identical over 7 bases. The CDR3 is 16 residues long. Germline CDR1 MNHEY, CDR2 SMNVEV (reference sequence). Unmatched junction bases numbered 18, after V lost 11 bases and J lost 8 bases. CDR3 amino acids: CAGSGGVDHVHSPLHF. CDR3 sequence (DNA): TGTGCCGGCTCAGGGGGTGTCGACCACGTGCATTCACCCCTCCACTTT.

This chain uses TRBV5-4 with TRBJ2-5; D gene uncertain. The CDR3 sequence is 16 residues long. V lost 0 bases, J lost 0 bases, and 12 bases lay in between. Germline loops: CDR1 SGHNT, CDR2 YYREEE (reference sequence). The DNA of the CDR3 is TGTGCCAGCAGCTTGGCCCCTAAGTCTTACCAAGAGACCCAGTACTTC. Its protein product is CASSLAPKSYQETQYF.

This chain connects TRBV19 to TRBJ1-1; no definite D call. CDR1 is LNHDA, CDR2 SQIVND, per germline (reference sequence). The CDR3 spans 13 residues. V was trimmed by 3 bases and J by 3 bases, leaving 8 bases between them. In DNA, the CDR3 is TGTGCCAGTAGTATTGTGAGGGACACTGAAGCTTTCTTT. Translating gives CASSIVRDTEAFF.

This chain links TRBV3-1 (or the pseudogene TRBV3-2) with TRBJ1-1, with 7 bases lining up with TRBD1. Germline V gives CDR1 LGHDT, CDR2 YNNKEL (reference sequence). The V segment lost 5 bases and the J segment 11 bases; nucleotides outside the gene matches: 8. The CDR3 is made up of 12 amino acids. The CDR3 here is CASSAAGGVAFF. The DNA of the CDR3 is TGTGCCAGCAGCGCGGCAGGGGGTGTGGCTTTCTTT.

This chain connects TRBV18 to TRBJ1-2; 9 bases map to TRBD1. Germline V CDR1 and CDR2: KGHSH, LQKENI. The CDR3 contains 14 residues. The junction had 3 bases not matched to a gene; V was cut back by 4 bases and J by 3 bases. DNA of the CDR3: TGTGCCAGCTCACTCGACAGGGGGTACTATGGCTACACCTTC. Its translation is CASSLDRGYYGYTF.

This clone has more than one count but fewer than ten. For the CDR3, the DNA is TGTGCCAGCACCAGAAGGGACAGAGGGGACGAGCAGTACTTC. The encoded protein is CASTRRDRGDEQYF. This chain uses TRBV6-5 with TRBJ2-7, with 7 bases aligning to TRBD1. The CDR3 contains 14 residues. The junction had 11 bases not matched to a gene; V was cut back by 7 bases and J by 5 bases. Germline assignment: CDR1 MNHEY and CDR2 SVGAGI.

This rearrangement joins TRBV11-2 to TRBJ1-6; 7 positions match TRBD1. There are 15 residues in the CDR3. Germline-derived CDR1 and CDR2 are SGHAT and FQNNGV. The V gene end was trimmed by 1 base and the J gene end by 10 bases; junction bases not matched to a gene: 7. The CDR3 is CASSLAGTVGSPLHF. The CDR3 DNA reads TGTGCCAGCAGCTTAGCAGGGACAGTCGGCTCACCCCTCCACTTT.

This rearrangement joins TRBV19 to TRBJ1-2, with 7 bases matching TRBD1. The germline V gene has CDR1 LNHDA and CDR2 SQIVND (reference sequence). This CDR3 spans 14 amino acids. V lost 8 bases and J lost 8; bases outside the gene matches: 14. The CDR3 nucleotides read TGTGCCAGTCAAACCCTGGGCCCGGGACAGGGCTACACCTTC. Amino acid sequence: CASQTLGPGQGYTF.

This rearrangement joins TRBV10-3 to TRBJ1-2, with D possibly being TRBD1 (6 bases). V was cut by 6 bases and J by 6 bases, with 17 bases left in between. The CDR3 extends over 14 amino acids. Looked up from germline, CDR1 is ENHRY and CDR2 is SYGVKD. The CDR3 DNA follows: TGTGCCATCAGGACCCCGGGGGGGGCAGATGGCTACACCTTC. Encoded protein: CAIRTPGGADGYTF.